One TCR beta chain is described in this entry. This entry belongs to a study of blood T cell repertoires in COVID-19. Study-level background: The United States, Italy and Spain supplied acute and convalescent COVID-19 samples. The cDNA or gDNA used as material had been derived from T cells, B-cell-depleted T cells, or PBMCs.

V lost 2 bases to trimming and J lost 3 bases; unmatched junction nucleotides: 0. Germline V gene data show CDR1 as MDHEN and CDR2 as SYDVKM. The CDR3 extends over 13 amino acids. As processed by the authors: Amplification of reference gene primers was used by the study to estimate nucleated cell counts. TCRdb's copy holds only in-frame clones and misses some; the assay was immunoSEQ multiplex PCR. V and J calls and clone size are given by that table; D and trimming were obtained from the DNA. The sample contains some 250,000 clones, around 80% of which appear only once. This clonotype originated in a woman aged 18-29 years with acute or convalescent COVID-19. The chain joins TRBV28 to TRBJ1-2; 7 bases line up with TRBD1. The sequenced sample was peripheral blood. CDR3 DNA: TGTGCCAGCAGTTTAGGGACAGACTATGGCTACACCTTC. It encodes CASSLGTDYGYTF.